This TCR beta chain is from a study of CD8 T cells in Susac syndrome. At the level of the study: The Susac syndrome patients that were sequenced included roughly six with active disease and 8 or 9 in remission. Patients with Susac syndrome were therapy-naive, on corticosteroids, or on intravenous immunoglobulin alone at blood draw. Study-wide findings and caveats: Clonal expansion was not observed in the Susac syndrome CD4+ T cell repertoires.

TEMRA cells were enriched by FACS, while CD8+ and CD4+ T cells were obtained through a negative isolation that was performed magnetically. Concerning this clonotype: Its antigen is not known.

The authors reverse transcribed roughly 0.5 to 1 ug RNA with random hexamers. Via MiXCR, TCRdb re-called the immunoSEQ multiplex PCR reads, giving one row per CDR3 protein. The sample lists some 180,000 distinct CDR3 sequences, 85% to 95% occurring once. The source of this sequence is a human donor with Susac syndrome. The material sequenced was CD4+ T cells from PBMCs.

The CDR3, as DNA: TGTGCCAGCAGTATCAGTCCCAGTTATGGCTACACCTTC. It specifies CASSISPSYGYTF. The chain couples TRBV7-9 to TRBJ1-2; D call uncertain. Per germline, CDR1 SEHNR and CDR2 FQNEAQ (reference sequence). V lost 6 bases to trimming and J lost 5 bases, with 13 bases between them. The CDR3 is 13 amino acids.